This T cell receptor (beta chain) was retrieved from a study of T-cell memory formation after mild COVID-19. Study-wide background: Clustering of TCRs was largely donor specific. General observations from the study: CD4+ contracting clones lay mainly in CM and EM, CD8+ ones in EMRA. SARS-CoV-2 specificity of second-wave clones peaking day 37 was unconfirmed.

This CDR3 comprises 13 residues. The V gene's germline CDR1 is DFQATT and CDR2 SNEGSKA (reference sequence). With 6 bases removed from V and 0 bases from J, the gap between germline ends came to 12 bases. As to this clonotype: Its antigen is currently unknown.

5'RACE with constant-segment primers built TCRalpha and TCRbeta cDNA libraries with UMIs. TCRdb re-derived calls from the 5' RACE reads in MiXCR, one entry per CDR3 protein. The repertoire has about 350,000 distinct CDR3 sequences, 13% to 15% of them found once; the top ten carry about 22%. The chain carries TRBV20-1 and TRBJ2-7; no firm D call. This receptor was taken from a man aged 18 to 30 who had mild COVID-19 (a few samples of this study predate the infection). Cell type and time point are not known. Sequencing was done on a sample of PBMCs or a T cell subset sorted from them (not recorded which). CDR3 residues: CSAALDTSYEQYF. DNA for the CDR3: TGCAGTGCAGCCTTAGACACCTCCTACGAGCAGTACTTC.